A single sample gave rise to the 30 T cell receptor beta chains below, sequenced in a study of beta chain features in type 1 diabetes. Whole-study findings and limits: The study found moderately but significantly shorter TCRB CDR3s in all four CD4+ subsets of Type 1 diabetes patients.

Expressed TCRB transcripts were sequenced after all isolated RNA was converted to cDNA. Clones were read by immunoSEQ multiplex PCR, and TCRdb kept only the in-frame ones, dropping some. The sample lists roughly 400,000 clones; 9.6% were seen once. No antigens are known for them. Sequencing input: central memory CD4+ T cells from blood. Source of these receptors: a man in his thirties or forties with type 1 diabetes.

The gene calls are TRBV7-2 and TRBJ2-3; tentative D call: TRBD1 (5 bases). The germline gives CDR1 SGHTA, CDR2 FQGNSA. The length of the CDR3 is 18 residues. V lost 5 bases and J 0 bases, leaving 21 bases between the germline ends. The CDR3 sequence: CASSQRISGAASTDTQYF. DNA of the CDR3: TGTGCCAGCAGCCAACGCATCAGTGGGGCGGCGAGCACAGATACGCAGTATTTT.

The chain carries TRBV11-2 and TRBJ2-2; no firm D call. The CDR3 runs to 19 residues. The germline CDR1 and CDR2 sequences are SGHAT and FQNNGV. Trimming took 4 bases from V and 0 from J, leaving 21 bases between them. Written as DNA, the CDR3 is TGTGCCAGCAGCTCTCGTGCGTGGGGTTCCTTCGCGAACACCGGGGAGCTGTTTTTT. It yields the protein CASSSRAWGSFANTGELFF.

With respect to this clone: Other DNA sequences in the sample encode the same CDR3. The chain joins TRBV28 to TRBJ2-7; possibly TRBD1 or TRBD2 for D (5 bases each). The germline V gene encodes CDR1 MDHEN and CDR2 SYDVKM. CDR3 length: 13 residues. V lost 2 bases and J lost 2, with 7 bases in between. In DNA, the CDR3 is TGTGCCAGCAGTTTAACGGGGCCCTACGAGCAGTACTTC. This sequence encodes CASSLTGPYEQYF.

This clone was detected a few times. Other nucleotide sequences from this sample produce the same CDR3. The chain recombines TRBV6-5 with TRBJ2-5; 8 bases line up with TRBD1. V shed 6 bases and J 0 bases; nucleotides not matched to a gene: 6. Germline CDR1 reads MNHEY; CDR2 reads SVGAGI. The CDR3 covers 15 residues. In DNA form, the CDR3 reads TGTGCCAGCAGGGGAGGACAGGGTAACCAAGAGACCCAGTACTTC. This gives the protein CASRGGQGNQETQYF.

The genes are TRBV2 and TRBJ1-5; D gene uncertain. The CDR3 extends over 13 amino acids. Trimming took 8 bases from V and 0 from J, leaving 8 bases between them. Germline V gene lookup returns CDR1 SNHLY and CDR2 FYNNEI. The CDR3 DNA sequence: TGTGCCAGCGTCTGGGATAGCAATCAGCCCCAGCATTTT. It is translated as CASVWDSNQPQHF.

In the case of this clone: In the same sample, other DNA sequences code for this CDR3. V gene TRBV5-1 combines with J gene TRBJ2-7; a possible D gene is TRBD2 (6 bases). The length of the CDR3 is 13 residues. V gave up 0 bases and J gave up 7 bases, with 11 bases separating them. The germline CDR1 and CDR2 sequences are SGHRS and YFSETQ. Written as DNA, the CDR3 is TGCGCCAGCAGCTTGGCCCTAGCGTATGAGCAGTACTTC. This codes for CASSLALAYEQYF.

V is TRBV10-3 and J is TRBJ2-1; D ambiguous. Trimming pared 10 bases from V and 12 bases from J, leaving 25 bases between. CDR3 length equals 14 residues. Germline V gives CDR1 ENHRY, CDR2 SYGVKD. CDR3 amino acids: CASSPGTRWFRQFF. As DNA, the CDR3 is TGTGCCAGCAGCCCCGGAACCAGGTGGTTTCGGCAGTTCTTC.

This clone was seen a few times. This chain's CDR3 is CASSYYQVPNNEQFF. The CDR3 DNA reads TGTGCCAGCAGTTACTACCAGGTTCCAAACAATGAGCAGTTCTTC. V is TRBV6-6 and J is TRBJ2-1; D call uncertain. Germline lookup yields CDR1 MNHNY and CDR2 SVGAGI (reference sequence). V gave up 1 base and J gave up 5 bases, with 12 bases separating them. This CDR3 is built from 15 residues.

This clone appeared many times. The V call is TRBV6-6, the J call TRBJ2-3; D unclear. Germline CDR1 and CDR2: MNHNY and SVGAGI (reference sequence). V lost 1 base to trimming and J lost 2 bases, with 10 bases between them. This CDR3 spans 15 amino acids. CDR3: CASSYLNGATDTQYF. CDR3 DNA sequence: TGTGCCAGCAGTTACTTAAACGGCGCCACAGATACGCAGTATTTT.

The sample holds a few counts of this clone. Other DNA variants within this sample encode the same CDR3. The J gene is TRBJ1-4, the V gene TRBV18; maybe TRBD1 (6 bases). Looked up from germline, CDR1 is KGHSH and CDR2 is LQKENI. The CDR3 spans 14 residues. V was shortened by 4 bases and J by 0 bases, with 6 bases between the two germline ends. CDR3 sequence (DNA): TGTGCCAGCTCACAGGGGGCAACTAATGAAAAACTGTTTTTT. Residues: CASSQGATNEKLFF.

This chain joins TRBV11-3 and TRBJ2-7; TRBD2 aligns across 8 bases. Germline CDR1 SGHNT, CDR2 YENEEA. The CDR3 has 14 residues. V lost 3 bases and J lost 0; bases outside the gene matches: 1. The CDR3 sequence is CASSFTSGSYEQYF. CDR3 sequence (DNA): TGTGCCAGCAGCTTTACTAGCGGCTCCTACGAGCAGTACTTC.

The V and J genes are TRBV7-3 and TRBJ1-1; 9 bases align to TRBD1. The germline CDR1 and CDR2 sequences are SGHTA and FQGTGA. V lost 5 bases to trimming and J lost 5 bases; unmatched junction nucleotides: 6. The CDR3 has 14 amino acids. In DNA, the CDR3 is TGTGCCAGCAGCCCGTCGACAGGGGGTACTGAAGCTTTCTTT. Protein sequence: CASSPSTGGTEAFF.

The chain uses TRBV6-6 and TRBJ2-7; tentative D call: TRBD1 (5 bases). The CDR3 is 13 amino acids. Germline assignment: CDR1 MNHNY and CDR2 SVGAGI (reference sequence). V lost 2 bases to trimming and J lost 4 bases, with 9 bases between them. The chain's CDR3 is CASSYGRTYEQYF. CDR3 DNA: TGTGCCAGCAGTTACGGCCGGACATACGAGCAGTACTTC.

The V and J genes are TRBV30 and TRBJ2-3, with D maybe TRBD1 (5 bases). V was clipped by 5 bases and J by 2 bases, with 8 bases between them. Germline-derived CDR1 and CDR2 are GTSNPN and SVGIG (reference sequence). The CDR3 spans 12 residues. CDR3 DNA: TGTGCCTGGGACAGAGACACAGATACGCAGTATTTT. Its translation is CAWDRDTDTQYF.

This clone was observed many times. The V gene is TRBV10-3, the J gene TRBJ1-5, with no clear D. V lost 2 bases, J lost 8 bases, and 10 bases lay in between. CDR1 and CDR2 (germline): ENHRY, SYGVKD. This CDR3 has 13 residues. The CDR3 here is CAISEPDGKPQHF. In nucleotides, the CDR3 is TGTGCCATCAGTGAGCCGGATGGGAAGCCCCAGCATTTT.

The V and J genes are TRBV6-5 and TRBJ2-2; TRBD2 matches 12 bases. After removal of 8 bases from V and 5 bases from J, the junction contained 6 bases not matched to a gene. Germline CDR1 is MNHEY and CDR2 is SVGAGI. CDR3 length: 15 residues. CDR3 nucleotide sequence: TGTGCCAGCTCTAGCGGGAGGGCCCGGACCGGGGAGCTGTTTTTT. Translated, it gives CASSSGRARTGELFF.

This clone was seen a handful of times. This rearrangement joins TRBV19 to TRBJ2-5; possibly TRBD2 for D (7 bases). Trimming pared 5 bases from V and 9 bases from J, leaving 16 bases between. Per germline, CDR1 LNHDA and CDR2 SQIVND (reference sequence). The CDR3 spans 13 residues. CDR3 bases: TGTGCCAGTAGTTCCCCGGGGGGCCCCCCCCAGTACTTC. As protein: CASSSPGGPPQYF.

CDR3 bases: TGTGCCAGCAGTCCACAGGGGAGAAATCAGCCCCAGCATTTT. It specifies CASSPQGRNQPQHF. The gene calls are TRBV7-6 and TRBJ1-5; 7 bases fit TRBD1. CDR1 and CDR2 (germline): SGHVS, FNYEAQ. The CDR3 length is 14 residues. The J segment lost 4 bases and the V segment lost 6 bases, leaving 6 bases of the junction unmatched.

The chain joins TRBV2 to TRBJ1-5, with 10 bases aligning to TRBD1. This CDR3 has 15 residues. J lost 1 base, V lost 4 bases, and 1 base had no gene match. Germline V gene sequence: CDR1 SNHLY, CDR2 FYNNEI. CDR3 sequence: CASSGTGGSNQPQHF. The CDR3 nucleotides are TGTGCCAGCAGTGGGACAGGGGGGAGCAATCAGCCCCAGCATTTT.

This clone was detected only a few times. V gene TRBV7-9 combines with J gene TRBJ2-5, with D tentatively TRBD1 (6 bases). This CDR3 contains 16 residues. Germline-derived CDR1 and CDR2 are SEHNR and FQNEAQ (reference sequence). Trimming pared 3 bases from V and 4 bases from J, leaving 18 bases between. CDR3: CASSLHRARGPETQYF. The CDR3 region has the DNA TGTGCCAGCAGCTTGCACAGGGCCCGGGGCCCAGAGACCCAGTACTTC.

This clone was seen more than once but under ten times. The V gene is TRBV7-9, the J gene TRBJ2-5, with 7 bases that match TRBD2. The CDR3 extends over 13 amino acids. The V gene's germline CDR1 is SEHNR and CDR2 FQNEAQ (reference sequence). The V segment lost 2 bases and the J segment 3 bases; nucleotides outside the gene matches: 0. CDR3 bases: TGTGCCAGCAGCTTACGGGGGGAAGAGACCCAGTACTTC. Translated: CASSLRGEETQYF.

The genes are TRBV6-1 and TRBJ2-7; D may correspond to TRBD1 or TRBD2 (5 bases each). This CDR3 contains 15 residues. Germline loops: CDR1 MNHNS, CDR2 SASEGT. V lost 6 bases, J lost 3 bases, and 18 bases lay in between. CDR3 DNA: TGTGCCAGCAGAAGGGGACGGGACGGCGTCTACGAGCAGTACTTC. Its protein is CASRRGRDGVYEQYF.

The V call is TRBV29-1, the J call TRBJ2-7, with 10 bases aligning to TRBD1. Germline CDR1 and CDR2: SQVTM and ANQGSEA. With 7 bases clipped from V and 2 bases from J, the junction kept 5 bases outside the gene matches. CDR3 length: 13 amino acids. The CDR3 loop reads CSARQGAPYEQYF. The CDR3 bases are TGCAGCGCGAGACAGGGGGCCCCCTACGAGCAGTACTTC.

CDR3 nucleotide sequence: TGTGCCAGCAGTTCCAACAGGGGGGTAAACTATGGCTACACCTTC. Its translation: CASSSNRGVNYGYTF. The rearrangement joins TRBV6-6 to TRBJ1-2; 8 bases map to TRBD1. The CDR3 is 15 amino acids. The V and J ends lost 4 bases and 2 bases, in that order; junction bases with no gene match: 6. Germline loops: CDR1 MNHNY, CDR2 SVGAGI (reference sequence).

This clone was observed a few times. The CDR3 region has the DNA TGCAGCGCAGGACAGGGTTGGGATACGCAGTATTTT. As protein: CSAGQGWDTQYF. The chain joins TRBV29-1 to TRBJ2-3; 8 nucleotides line up with TRBD1. CDR1 is SQVTM, CDR2 ANQGSEA, per germline. Unmatched junction bases numbered 6, after V lost 7 bases and J lost 6 bases. The CDR3 covers 12 residues.

This clone was recorded a few times. This chain uses TRBV18 with TRBJ1-5, with unresolved D. The CDR3 spans 15 residues. Germline CDR1 is KGHSH and CDR2 is LQKENI. The V end lost 6 bases, the J end lost 3 bases, and 15 bases lay between the germline ends. Here the CDR3 DNA reads TGTGCCAGCTCCCTCTTGGCCCACGACAATCAGCCCCAGCATTTT. It yields the protein CASSLLAHDNQPQHF.

This clone appeared a few times. The gene calls are TRBV6-1 and TRBJ2-7; D is unclear. Trimming removed 2 bases at V and 3 bases at J, with 8 bases between. Germline lookup yields CDR1 MNHNS and CDR2 SASEGT. The CDR3 sequence is 13 residues long. The CDR3 reads CASSEYFGYEQYF. As DNA, the CDR3 is TGTGCCAGCAGTGAATATTTCGGCTACGAGCAGTACTTC.

V is TRBV7-2 and J is TRBJ2-5; perhaps TRBD2 as D (5 bases). With 5 bases removed from V and 5 bases from J, the gap between germline ends came to 12 bases. This CDR3 comprises 13 residues. Germline V gives CDR1 SGHTA, CDR2 FQGNSA. CDR3 sequence: CASSTASGETQYF. As DNA, the CDR3 is TGTGCCAGCAGCACCGCTTCGGGGGAGACCCAGTACTTC.

This clone was found many times. CDR3 residues: CASSPGARISYEQYF. CDR3 nucleotides: TGTGCCAGCTCACCAGGGGCCCGAATTTCCTACGAGCAGTACTTC. The J gene is TRBJ2-7, the V gene TRBV18, with a possible D match to TRBD1 (5 bases). With 2 bases removed from V and 1 base from J, the gap between germline ends came to 12 bases. The CDR3 totals 15 residues. The germline V gene has CDR1 KGHSH and CDR2 LQKENI.

The J gene is TRBJ2-7, the V gene TRBV5-1; 10 nucleotides agree with TRBD1. The CDR3 spans 15 residues. With V trimmed by 3 bases and J by 3 bases, 6 bases remained unmatched. In germline, CDR1 is SGHRS, CDR2 YFSETQ. The CDR3 spells CASSSGTGVIYEQYF. DNA for the CDR3: TGCGCCAGCAGCTCTGGGACAGGGGTCATCTACGAGCAGTACTTC.